Listed below are T cell receptor beta chains from one sample, sequenced in a study of early T cells in non-severe SARS-CoV-2 infection. MiXCR, run by TCRdb on the 5' RACE reads, gives a single entry per CDR3 protein. The table lists approximately 65,000 distinct CDR3 sequences, 11% of them singletons. The sequenced material came from whole blood. These receptors were taken from an adult who was a healthcare worker with PCR-confirmed SARS-CoV-2 infection or an uninfected control (not recorded which). The CDR3 runs from the conserved cysteine through the conserved F or W. D genes are given only for firm matches. Clone sizes are given selectively: once, few, many, or a class where the clone is expanded.

d_gene,j_gene,v_gene,abundance,CDR3aa,CDR3nt
.,TRBJ2-7,TRBV15,.,CATSRRGEQYF,TGTGCCACCAGCAGACGGGGCGAGCAGTACTTC
TRBD1,TRBJ2-7,TRBV5-5,many,CASRRQGYEQYF,TGTGCCAGCAGAAGACAGGGGTACGAGCAGTACTTC
.,TRBJ2-1,TRBV9,many,CASSGSTVNNEQFF,TGTGCCAGCAGCGGATCTACGGTCAACAATGAGCAGTTCTTC
.,TRBJ2-5,TRBV4-3,few,CASSQDGRETQYF,TGCGCCAGCAGCCAAGATGGCCGAGAGACCCAGTACTTC
.,TRBJ2-2,TRBV30,.,CAWSLTLAGELFF,TGTGCCTGGAGTTTGACCCTGGCCGGGGAGCTGTTTTTT
.,TRBJ1-6,TRBV28,.,CASSLSPVQNNSPLHF,TGTGCCAGCAGTTTGAGCCCTGTACAGAATAATTCACCCCTCCACTTT
.,TRBJ2-7,TRBV11-2,.,CASSLGTIAAGQYF,TGTGCCAGCAGCTTGGGGACGATCGCTGCTGGGCAGTACTTC
TRBD2,TRBJ2-7,TRBV7-3,many,CASSPAGGSYEQYF,TGTGCCAGCAGCCCGGCGGGGGGGAGCTACGAGCAGTACTTC
.,TRBJ1-1,TRBV5-5,.,CASSSGHLNTEAFF,TGTGCCAGCAGCTCCGGGCATTTGAACACTGAAGCTTTCTTT
TRBD1,TRBJ2-3,TRBV10-2,.,CASPRDRGTDTQYF,TGCGCCAGCCCCCGGGACAGGGGAACAGATACGCAGTATTTT
.,TRBJ2-2,TRBV3-1,many,CASSQDRRDTNTGELFF,TGTGCCAGCAGCCAAGATCGCCGGGACACAAATACCGGGGAGCTGTTTTTT
.,TRBJ1-1,TRBV2,few,CASSTDRWNTEAFF,TGTGCCAGCAGTACAGACAGGTGGAACACTGAAGCTTTCTTT
TRBD2,TRBJ2-1,TRBV5-1,few,CANSSRPGLAGDNEQFF,TGCGCCAACAGCTCGCGACCGGGACTAGCGGGAGACAATGAGCAGTTCTTC
TRBD1,TRBJ2-2,TRBV3-1,few,CASNQGVTGELFF,TGTGCCAGCAACCAGGGGGTCACCGGGGAGCTGTTTTTT
.,TRBJ2-7,TRBV12-3/TRBV12-4,few,CASRWDGTYEQYF,TGTGCCAGCAGGTGGGACGGTACCTACGAGCAGTACTTC
.,TRBJ2-4,TRBV20-1,.,CSAKRDSPVNQYF,TGCAGTGCTAAACGGGACTCCCCGGTGAATCAGTACTTC
.,TRBJ2-7,TRBV19,.,CASSPRDGVPYEQYF,TGTGCCAGTAGTCCCCGGGACGGAGTCCCCTACGAGCAGTACTTC
.,TRBJ1-5,TRBV6-1,few,CASSDGDGNQPQHF,TGTGCCAGCAGTGATGGGGATGGCAATCAGCCCCAGCATTTT
.,TRBJ2-1,TRBV7-2,many,CASSLGGRSYNEQFF,TGTGCCAGCAGCTTAGGAGGGCGCTCCTACAATGAGCAGTTCTTC
.,TRBJ2-6,TRBV5-1,few,CASSPTPSGANVLTF,TGCGCCAGCAGTCCGACCCCCTCTGGGGCCAACGTCCTGACTTTC